Included here is one T cell receptor beta chain sequence, with context. TCRdb recomputed calls from the RT-PCR reads with MiXCR, one row per CDR3 protein. The sample records 500,000 to 600,000 distinct CDR3 sequences, 6.5% to 8% being singletons. This record comes from a study of response to subunit inactivated influenza vaccine. CDR3 length: 13 residues. Germline V gene lookup returns CDR1 SGHTA and CDR2 FQGNSA. The V gene lost 6 bases and the J gene lost 3 bases, with 10 bases spanning the gap. V is TRBV7-2 and J is TRBJ2-3, with D possibly being TRBD1 or TRBD2 (5 bases each). The starting material was PBMCs from blood, obtained less than 30 months after vaccination. The TCR sequence derives from a man aged 50-75 years who received an inactivated influenza vaccine. CDR3 region: CASRRDVTDTQYF. CDR3 sequence (DNA): TGTGCCAGCAGACGGGACGTGACAGATACGCAGTATTTT.